The clone carrying this T cell receptor beta chain was recorded a few times. The data derive from a study of T cells of healthy individuals. One entry per CDR3 protein, called by TCRdb with MiXCR from the 5' RACE reads. The table lists some 100,000 distinct CDR3 sequences, around 17% of them singletons. This CDR3 has 15 residues. V lost 9 bases and J lost 6; bases outside the gene matches: 11. The germline V gene encodes CDR1 SGHTA and CDR2 FQGNSA. The TCR was taken from a human donor in good health. The chain carries TRBV7-2 and TRBJ2-3; TRBD2 matches at 11 bases. This chain's CDR3 is CASGGLAGGVDTQYF. CDR3 nucleotides: TGTGCCAGTGGCGGGCTAGCGGGAGGAGTTGATACGCAGTATTTT.